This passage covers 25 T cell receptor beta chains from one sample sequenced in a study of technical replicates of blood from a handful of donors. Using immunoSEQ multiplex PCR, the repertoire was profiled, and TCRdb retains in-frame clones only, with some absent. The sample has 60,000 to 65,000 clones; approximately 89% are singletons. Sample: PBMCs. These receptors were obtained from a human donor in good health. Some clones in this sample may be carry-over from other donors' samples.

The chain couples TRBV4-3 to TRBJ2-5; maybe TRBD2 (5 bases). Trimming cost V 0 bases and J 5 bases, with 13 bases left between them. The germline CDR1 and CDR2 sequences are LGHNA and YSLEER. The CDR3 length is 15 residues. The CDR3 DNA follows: TGCGCCAGCAGCCAAGATGAAGGACTCGGGGAGACCCAGTACTTC. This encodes CASSQDEGLGETQYF.

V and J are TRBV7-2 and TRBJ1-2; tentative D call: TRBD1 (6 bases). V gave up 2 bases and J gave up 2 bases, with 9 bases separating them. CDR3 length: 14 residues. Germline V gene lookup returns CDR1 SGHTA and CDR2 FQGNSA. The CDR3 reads CASSLPGQNYGYTF. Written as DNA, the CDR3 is TGTGCCAGCAGCTTACCAGGACAGAACTATGGCTACACCTTC.

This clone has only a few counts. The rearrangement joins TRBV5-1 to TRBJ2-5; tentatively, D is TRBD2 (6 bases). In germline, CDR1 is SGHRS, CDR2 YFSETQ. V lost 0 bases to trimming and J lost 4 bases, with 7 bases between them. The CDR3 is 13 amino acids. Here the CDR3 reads CASSLGAGETQYF. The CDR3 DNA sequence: TGCGCCAGCAGCTTGGGAGCGGGAGAGACCCAGTACTTC.

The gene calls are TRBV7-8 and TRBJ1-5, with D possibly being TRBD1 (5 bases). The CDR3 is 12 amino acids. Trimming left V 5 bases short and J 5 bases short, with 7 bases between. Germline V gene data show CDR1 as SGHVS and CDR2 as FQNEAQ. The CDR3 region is CASSGGYQPQHF. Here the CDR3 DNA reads TGTGCCAGCAGCGGGGGGTATCAGCCCCAGCATTTT. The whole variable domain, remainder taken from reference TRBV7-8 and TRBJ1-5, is GAGVSQSPRYKVAKRGQDVALRCDPISGHVSLFWYQQALGQGPEFLTYFQNEAQLDKSGLPSDRFFAERPEGSVSTLKIQRTQQEDSAVYLCASSGGYQPQHFGDGTRLSIL.

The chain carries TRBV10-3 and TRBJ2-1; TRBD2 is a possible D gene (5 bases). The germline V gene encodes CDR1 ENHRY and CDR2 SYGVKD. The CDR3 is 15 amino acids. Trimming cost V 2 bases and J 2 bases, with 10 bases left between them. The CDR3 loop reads CAISESGSTYNEQFF. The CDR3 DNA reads TGTGCCATCAGTGAGAGTGGGAGTACCTACAATGAGCAGTTCTTC.

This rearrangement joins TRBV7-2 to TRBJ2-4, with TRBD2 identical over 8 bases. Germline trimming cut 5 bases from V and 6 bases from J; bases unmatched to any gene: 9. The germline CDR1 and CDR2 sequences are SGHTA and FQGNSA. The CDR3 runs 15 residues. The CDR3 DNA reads TGTGCCAGCAGCACCCAGCGGGAGTTTGGAAACATTCAGTACTTC. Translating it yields CASSTQREFGNIQYF.

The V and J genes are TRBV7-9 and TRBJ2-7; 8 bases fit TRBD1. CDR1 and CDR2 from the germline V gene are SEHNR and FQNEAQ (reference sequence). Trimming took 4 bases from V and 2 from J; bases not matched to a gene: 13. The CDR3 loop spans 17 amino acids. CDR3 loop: CASSYGPGGLATYEQYF. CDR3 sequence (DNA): TGTGCCAGCAGCTATGGGCCAGGGGGCCTCGCCACCTACGAGCAGTACTTC.

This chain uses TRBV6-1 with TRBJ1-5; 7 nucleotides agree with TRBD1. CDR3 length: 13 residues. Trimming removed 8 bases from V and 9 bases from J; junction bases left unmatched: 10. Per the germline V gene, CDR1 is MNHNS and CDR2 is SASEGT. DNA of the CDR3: TGTGCCAGCGTCAGCAGGGGGGAGATGCCCCAGCATTTT. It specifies CASVSRGEMPQHF.

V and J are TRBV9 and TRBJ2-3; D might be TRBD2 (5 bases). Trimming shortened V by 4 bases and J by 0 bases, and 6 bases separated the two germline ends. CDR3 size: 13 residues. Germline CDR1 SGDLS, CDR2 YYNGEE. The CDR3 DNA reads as TGTGCCAGCAGCAGGACTAGCACAGATACGCAGTATTTT. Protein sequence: CASSRTSTDTQYF. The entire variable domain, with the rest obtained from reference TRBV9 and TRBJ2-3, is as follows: DSGVTQTPKHLITATGQRVTLRCSPRSGDLSVYWYQQSLDQGLQFLIQYYNGEERAKGNILERFSAQQFPDLHSELNLSSLELGDSALYFCASSRTSTDTQYFGPGTRLTVL.

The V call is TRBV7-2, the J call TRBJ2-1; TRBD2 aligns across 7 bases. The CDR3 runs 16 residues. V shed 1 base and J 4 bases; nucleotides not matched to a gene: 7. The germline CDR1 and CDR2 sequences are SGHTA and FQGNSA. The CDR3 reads CASSLVVGGLYNEQFF. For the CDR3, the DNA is TGTGCCAGCAGCTTAGTTGTGGGAGGGTTATACAATGAGCAGTTCTTC. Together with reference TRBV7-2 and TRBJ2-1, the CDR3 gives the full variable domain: GAGVSQSPSNKVTEKGKDVELRCDPISGHTALYWYRQSLGQGLEFLIYFQGNSAPDKSGLPSDRFSAERTGGSVSTLTIQRTQQEDSAVYLCASSLVVGGLYNEQFFGPGTRLTVL.

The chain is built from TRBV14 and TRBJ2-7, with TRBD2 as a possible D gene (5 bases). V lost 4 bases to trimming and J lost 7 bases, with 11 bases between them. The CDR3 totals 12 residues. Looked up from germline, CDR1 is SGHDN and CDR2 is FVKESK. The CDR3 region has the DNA TGTGCCAGCAGCCCCGGCGGGCGGGAGCAGTACTTC. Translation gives CASSPGGREQYF.

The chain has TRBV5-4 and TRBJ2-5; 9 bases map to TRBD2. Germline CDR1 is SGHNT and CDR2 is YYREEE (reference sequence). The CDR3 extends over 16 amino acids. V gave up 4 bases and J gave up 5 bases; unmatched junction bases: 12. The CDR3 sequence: CASSTLAAGGPETQYF. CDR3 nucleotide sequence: TGTGCCAGCAGCACCTTGGCGGCGGGGGGGCCGGAGACCCAGTACTTC.

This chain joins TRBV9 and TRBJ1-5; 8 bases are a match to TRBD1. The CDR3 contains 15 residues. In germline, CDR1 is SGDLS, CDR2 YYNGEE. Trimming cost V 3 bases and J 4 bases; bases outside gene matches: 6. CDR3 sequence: CASSAGQGPNQPQHF. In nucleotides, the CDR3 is TGTGCCAGCAGCGCAGGACAGGGACCAAATCAGCCCCAGCATTTT.

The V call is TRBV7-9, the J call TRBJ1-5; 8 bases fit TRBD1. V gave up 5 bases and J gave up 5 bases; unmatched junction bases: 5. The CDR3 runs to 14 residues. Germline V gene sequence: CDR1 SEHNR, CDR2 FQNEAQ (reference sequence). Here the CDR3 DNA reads TGTGCCAGCAGCCAGGACAGGGTCGATCAGCCCCAGCATTTT. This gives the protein CASSQDRVDQPQHF.

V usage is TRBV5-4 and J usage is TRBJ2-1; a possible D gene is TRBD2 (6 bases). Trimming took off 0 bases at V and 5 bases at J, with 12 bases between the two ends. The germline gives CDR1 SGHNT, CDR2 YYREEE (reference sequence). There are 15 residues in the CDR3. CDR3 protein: CASSLGGRRDNEQFF. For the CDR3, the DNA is TGTGCCAGCAGCTTGGGGGGGAGGCGGGACAATGAGCAGTTCTTC.

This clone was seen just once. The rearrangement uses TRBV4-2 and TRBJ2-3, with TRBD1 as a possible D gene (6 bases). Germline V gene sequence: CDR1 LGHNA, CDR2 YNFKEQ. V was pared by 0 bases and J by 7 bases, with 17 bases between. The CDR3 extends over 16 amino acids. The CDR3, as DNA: TGTGCCAGCAGCCAAGATGGAAGGGGGATTAGGAATACGCAGTATTTT. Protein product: CASSQDGRGIRNTQYF.

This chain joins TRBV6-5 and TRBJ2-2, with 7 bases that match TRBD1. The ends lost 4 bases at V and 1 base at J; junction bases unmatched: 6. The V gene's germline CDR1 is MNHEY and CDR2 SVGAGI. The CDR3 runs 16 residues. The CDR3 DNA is TGTGCCAGCAGTTCCACGACAGGGAAGAACACCGGGGAGCTGTTTTTT. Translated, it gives CASSSTTGKNTGELFF.

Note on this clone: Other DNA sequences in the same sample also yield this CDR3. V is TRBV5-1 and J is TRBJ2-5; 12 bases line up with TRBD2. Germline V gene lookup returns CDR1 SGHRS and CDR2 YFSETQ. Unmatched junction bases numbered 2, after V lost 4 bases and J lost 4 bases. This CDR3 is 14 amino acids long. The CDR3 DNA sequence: TGCGCCAGCAGCCTGGGACTAGCGGGAGAGACCCAGTACTTC. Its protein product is CASSLGLAGETQYF. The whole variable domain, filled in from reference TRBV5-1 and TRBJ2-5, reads KAGVTQTPRYLIKTRGQQVTLSCSPISGHRSVSWYQQTPGQGLQFLFEYFSETQRNKGNFPGRFSGRQFSNSRSEMNVSTLELGDSALYLCASSLGLAGETQYFGPGTRLLVL.

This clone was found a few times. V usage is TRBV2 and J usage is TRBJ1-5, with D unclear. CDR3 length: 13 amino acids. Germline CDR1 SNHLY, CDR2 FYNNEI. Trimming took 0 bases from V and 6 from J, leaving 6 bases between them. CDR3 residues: CASSEARSQPQHF. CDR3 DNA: TGTGCCAGCAGTGAAGCGAGAAGTCAGCCCCAGCATTTT.

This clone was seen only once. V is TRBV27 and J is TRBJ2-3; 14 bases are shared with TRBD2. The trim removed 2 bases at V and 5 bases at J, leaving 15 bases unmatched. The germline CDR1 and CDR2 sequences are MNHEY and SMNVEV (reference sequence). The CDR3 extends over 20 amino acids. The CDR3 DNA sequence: TGTGCCAGCAGTTTAGGGTTGGGACTAGCGGGAGCAAATGGGAAAGATACGCAGTATTTT. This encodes CASSLGLGLAGANGKDTQYF.

This CDR3 reads CASREGREGRNEQFF. The CDR3 bases are TGTGCCAGCAGGGAAGGGCGGGAGGGCCGCAATGAGCAGTTCTTC. The chain has TRBV7-8 and TRBJ2-1; 9 positions match TRBD2. CDR1 is SGHVS, CDR2 FQNEAQ, per germline. This CDR3 is built from 15 residues. J gave up 6 bases and V 6 bases, and 9 bases lay outside the gene matches. The variable domain in full, with the rest retrieved from reference TRBV7-8 and TRBJ2-1, is GAGVSQSPRYKVAKRGQDVALRCDPISGHVSLFWYQQALGQGPEFLTYFQNEAQLDKSGLPSDRFFAERPEGSVSTLKIQRTQQEDSAVYLCASREGREGRNEQFFGPGTRLTVL.

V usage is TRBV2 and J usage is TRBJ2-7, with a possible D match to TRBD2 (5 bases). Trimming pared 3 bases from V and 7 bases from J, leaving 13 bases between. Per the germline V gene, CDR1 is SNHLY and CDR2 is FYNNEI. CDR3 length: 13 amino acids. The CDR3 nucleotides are TGTGCCAGCAGTGACTGGTGGGAGAGGGAGCAGTACTTC. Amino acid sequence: CASSDWWEREQYF.

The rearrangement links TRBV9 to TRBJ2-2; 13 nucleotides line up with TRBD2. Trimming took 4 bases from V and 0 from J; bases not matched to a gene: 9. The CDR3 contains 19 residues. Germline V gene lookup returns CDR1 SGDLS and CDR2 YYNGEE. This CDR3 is CASSPQGLAGRSNTGELFF. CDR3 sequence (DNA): TGTGCCAGCAGCCCCCAGGGACTAGCGGGAAGATCGAACACCGGGGAGCTGTTTTTT.

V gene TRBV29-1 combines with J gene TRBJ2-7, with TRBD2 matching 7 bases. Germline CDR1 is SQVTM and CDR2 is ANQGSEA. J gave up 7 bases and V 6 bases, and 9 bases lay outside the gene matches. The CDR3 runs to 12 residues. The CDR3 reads CSVWGPGGEQYF. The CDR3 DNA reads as TGCAGCGTGTGGGGTCCGGGAGGTGAGCAGTACTTC.

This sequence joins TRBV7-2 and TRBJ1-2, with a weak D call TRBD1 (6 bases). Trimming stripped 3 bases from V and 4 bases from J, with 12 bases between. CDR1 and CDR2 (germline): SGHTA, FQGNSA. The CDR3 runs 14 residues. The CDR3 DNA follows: TGTGCCAGCAGCTTGGACAGTGGGCTCTATGGCTACACCTTC. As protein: CASSLDSGLYGYTF.